The T cell receptor (beta chain) under discussion was sequenced for a study of T cells in Graves' hyperthyroidism and ophthalmopathy. RNA transcripts gave rise to amplified TCR beta CDR3 regions. The HTBI primer set drove a first-round RT-PCR of the TCR CDR3. TCRdb processed the multiplex PCR reads anew with MiXCR; each CDR3 protein has one entry. The table lists over 250,000 distinct CDR3 sequences, 25% to 30% of them singletons. Patients with uncontrolled infections, other autoimmune diseases, pregnancy or lactation were excluded. This clonotype was recorded at least ten times. Source material: blood. The origin of this receptor is a man in his forties with Graves' hyperthyroidism that later progressed to Graves' ophthalmopathy.

The CDR3 here is CASKRFQTDQETQYF. CDR3 DNA: TGTGCCAGCAAGAGATTCCAAACAGACCAAGAGACCCAGTACTTC. The chain uses TRBV7-8 and TRBJ2-5, with D hard to call. Trimming removed 7 bases at V and 0 bases at J, with 15 bases between. The CDR3 runs to 15 residues. Germline lookup yields CDR1 SGHVS and CDR2 FQNEAQ. The complete variable domain, with remaining parts taken from reference TRBV7-8 and TRBJ2-5, reads GAGVSQSPRYKVAKRGQDVALRCDPISGHVSLFWYQQALGQGPEFLTYFQNEAQLDKSGLPSDRFFAERPEGSVSTLKIQRTQQEDSAVYLCASKRFQTDQETQYFGPGTRLLVL.